This TCR beta chain was sequenced in a study of graft-versus-host responses after intestinal transplantation. About the research overall: Multivisceral, liver-intestinal, or isolated intestinal transplants were received by the recipients. Recipients were all induced with anti-thymocyte globulin, then given tacrolimus and steroids for roughly 3 years. Overall study results and limits: Some patients had graft-donor T cell macrochimerism. In their allografts, the ratios of graft-versus-host to host-versus-graft T cell clones were high. Recipient marrow held GvH clones, some first seen in ileum or blood.

As to this clone: The target antigen is unknown.

Germline CDR1 and CDR2: LNHDA and SQIVND (reference sequence). This CDR3 comprises 14 residues. Deletions cut 9 bases from V and 6 bases from J, with 20 bases between. The protocol was immunoSEQ multiplex PCR, while the TCRdb copy is restricted to in-frame clones and leaves out a portion. The table lists nearly 95,000 clones, approximately 94% of them singletons, with more than 1.5% in the top ten. The sequenced sample was unstimulated CD8+ T cells sorted from spleen or lymph node cells, obtained before intestinal transplant. The chain combines TRBV19 with TRBJ1-2; TRBD1 is a possible D gene (5 bases). This receptor was identified in a human donor who received an intestinal transplant. The CDR3 DNA reads as TGTGCCAGCTGGACACCAACAAGAAGGGATGGCTACACCTTC. Translation: CASWTPTRRDGYTF.